This is a list of T cell receptor beta chains from one sample in a study of T cell responses to AZD1222 COVID-19 vaccine. The data were produced by immunoSEQ multiplex PCR, yet TCRdb's version contains in-frame clones alone and is incomplete. The repertoire holds about 82,000 clones, with approximately 90% as singletons. This sample comprised peripheral blood, obtained on day 0 of AZD1222 vaccination. All receptors derive from an adult in good health. The CDR3 runs from the conserved cysteine through the conserved F or W. The D gene is left open where the match is weak. Size is stated for part of the rows, as once, few or many counts, or as a class when the clone is expanded.

j_gene: TRBJ1-1
v_gene: TRBV3-1/TRBV3-2
abundance: -
d_gene: -
CDR3aa: CASSQGVRRGTNTEAFF
CDR3nt: TGTGCCAGCAGCCAAGGAGTGAGGCGGGGAACGAACACTGAAGCTTTCTTT

j_gene: TRBJ2-1
v_gene: TRBV7-3
abundance: once
d_gene: TRBD1
CDR3aa: CASSPLGTGIIGEQFF
CDR3nt: TGTGCCAGCAGCCCACTCGGGACAGGGATAATTGGTGAGCAGTTCTTC

j_gene: TRBJ1-5
v_gene: TRBV6-2/TRBV6-3
abundance: -
d_gene: TRBD1
CDR3aa: CASSYRGQTYSNQPQHF
CDR3nt: TGTGCCAGCAGTTACCGGGGACAGACCTATAGCAATCAGCCCCAGCATTTT

j_gene: TRBJ1-2
v_gene: TRBV28
abundance: -
d_gene: TRBD1
CDR3aa: CASRGTGTNYGYTF
CDR3nt: TGTGCCAGCAGGGGGACAGGGACGAACTATGGCTACACCTTC

j_gene: TRBJ2-7
v_gene: TRBV15
abundance: -
d_gene: -
CDR3aa: CATSSGDPYEQYF
CDR3nt: TGTGCCACCAGCAGTGGGGATCCCTACGAGCAGTACTTC

j_gene: TRBJ2-5
v_gene: TRBV9
abundance: once
d_gene: -
CDR3aa: CASSSPLSGLETQYF
CDR3nt: TGTGCCAGCAGCTCCCCCCTTAGCGGCTTAGAGACCCAGTACTTC

j_gene: TRBJ2-5
v_gene: TRBV7-2
abundance: -
d_gene: TRBD2
CDR3aa: CASSLDLAGGQETQYF
CDR3nt: TGTGCCAGCAGCTTAGATCTAGCGGGGGGACAAGAGACCCAGTACTTC

j_gene: TRBJ2-3
v_gene: TRBV9
abundance: once
d_gene: TRBD1
CDR3aa: CASSVAKGANTQYF
CDR3nt: TGTGCCAGCAGCGTAGCGAAGGGGGCAAATACGCAGTATTTT

j_gene: TRBJ2-7
v_gene: TRBV11-3
abundance: -
d_gene: -
CDR3aa: CASSRTGNSYEQYF
CDR3nt: TGTGCCAGCAGCCGGACGGGAAACTCCTACGAGCAGTACTTC

j_gene: TRBJ1-2
v_gene: TRBV20-1
abundance: -
d_gene: TRBD1
CDR3aa: CSASPGQLRNYGYTF
CDR3nt: TGCAGTGCTAGTCCGGGACAGTTACGGAACTATGGCTACACCTTC

j_gene: TRBJ2-7
v_gene: TRBV20-1
abundance: -
d_gene: -
CDR3aa: CSVQGPYEQYF
CDR3nt: TGCAGTGTACAGGGACCCTACGAGCAGTACTTC

j_gene: TRBJ2-2
v_gene: TRBV28
abundance: once
d_gene: TRBD1
CDR3aa: CASSPYRGSGELFF
CDR3nt: TGTGCCAGCAGTCCTTACAGGGGGTCCGGGGAGCTGTTTTTT

j_gene: TRBJ1-4
v_gene: TRBV5-1
abundance: -
d_gene: -
CDR3aa: CASRRSGDPNEKLFF
CDR3nt: TGCGCCAGCCGTCGATCAGGGGACCCAAATGAAAAACTGTTTTTT

j_gene: TRBJ1-1
v_gene: TRBV5-1
abundance: -
d_gene: -
CDR3aa: CASSLLGNLNTEAFF
CDR3nt: TGCGCCAGCAGCTTGTTAGGGAATTTGAACACTGAAGCTTTCTTT

j_gene: TRBJ2-1
v_gene: TRBV5-8
abundance: -
d_gene: -
CDR3aa: CATTEGVVLGNEQFF
CDR3nt: TGTGCCACTACGGAGGGAGTGGTCTTGGGGAATGAGCAGTTCTTC

j_gene: TRBJ1-5
v_gene: TRBV10-2
abundance: -
d_gene: TRBD1
CDR3aa: CASSAKPGGDKPQHF
CDR3nt: TGCGCCAGCAGTGCGAAGCCAGGGGGGGATAAGCCCCAGCATTTT

j_gene: TRBJ2-1
v_gene: TRBV25-1
abundance: once
d_gene: TRBD2
CDR3aa: CASSGLAGPSYNEQFF
CDR3nt: TGTGCCAGCAGTGGACTAGCCGGCCCGAGCTACAATGAGCAGTTCTTC

j_gene: TRBJ2-7
v_gene: TRBV7-2
abundance: -
d_gene: -
CDR3aa: CASSLALRGEQYF
CDR3nt: TGTGCCAGCAGCTTAGCGCTCAGGGGCGAGCAGTACTTC

j_gene: TRBJ2-5
v_gene: TRBV30
abundance: -
d_gene: -
CDR3aa: CAWSPRIQETQYF
CDR3nt: TGTGCCTGGAGTCCCCGGATCCAAGAGACCCAGTACTTC

j_gene: TRBJ2-7
v_gene: TRBV7-2
abundance: -
d_gene: TRBD1
CDR3aa: CASSLMGQGYEQYF
CDR3nt: TGTGCCAGCAGCTTAATGGGACAGGGCTACGAGCAGTACTTC

j_gene: TRBJ2-6
v_gene: TRBV5-6
abundance: -
d_gene: -
CDR3aa: CANSLPQGRANVLTF
CDR3nt: TGTGCCAACAGCCTTCCCCAGGGGAGGGCCAACGTCCTGACTTTC

j_gene: TRBJ2-3
v_gene: TRBV5-6
abundance: -
d_gene: TRBD2
CDR3aa: CASSRTSGGPTDTQYF
CDR3nt: TGTGCCAGCAGCCGTACTAGCGGGGGGCCCACAGATACGCAGTATTTT

j_gene: TRBJ2-7
v_gene: TRBV6-1
abundance: -
d_gene: -
CDR3aa: CASLNPGVSYEQYF
CDR3nt: TGTGCCAGTCTGAATCCAGGGGTCTCCTACGAGCAGTACTTC

j_gene: TRBJ1-2
v_gene: TRBV9
abundance: -
d_gene: -
CDR3aa: CASSVGRGNYGYTF
CDR3nt: TGTGCCAGCAGCGTAGGAAGGGGAAACTATGGCTACACCTTC

j_gene: TRBJ1-2
v_gene: TRBV5-1
abundance: -
d_gene: TRBD1
CDR3aa: CASSGARGLGYTF
CDR3nt: TGCGCCAGCAGCGGGGCCAGGGGGCTTGGCTACACCTTC

j_gene: TRBJ1-2
v_gene: TRBV3-1/TRBV3-2
abundance: -
d_gene: -
CDR3aa: CASSQDPGGGYGYTF
CDR3nt: TGTGCCAGCAGCCAAGATCCGGGAGGTGGCTATGGCTACACCTTC

j_gene: TRBJ2-3
v_gene: TRBV3-1/TRBV3-2
abundance: -
d_gene: -
CDR3aa: CASSQDLTGPDTQYF
CDR3nt: TGTGCCAGCAGCCAAGATCTTACAGGGCCAGATACGCAGTATTTT

j_gene: TRBJ2-3
v_gene: TRBV28
abundance: once
d_gene: TRBD2
CDR3aa: CASSSPGGRSTDTQYF
CDR3nt: TGTGCCAGCAGTTCCCCGGGGGGGAGGAGCACAGATACGCAGTATTTT

j_gene: TRBJ2-7
v_gene: TRBV7-3
abundance: -
d_gene: -
CDR3aa: CASSPGRRDSYEQYF
CDR3nt: TGTGCCAGCAGCCCAGGTCGAAGGGACTCCTACGAGCAGTACTTC

j_gene: TRBJ1-5
v_gene: TRBV6-6
abundance: -
d_gene: -
CDR3aa: CASTELGAIQPQHF
CDR3nt: TGTGCCAGCACGGAACTCGGTGCGATCCAGCCCCAGCATTTT

j_gene: TRBJ2-7
v_gene: TRBV12-3/TRBV12-4
abundance: -
d_gene: -
CDR3aa: CASSLDRRNEQYF
CDR3nt: TGTGCCAGCAGTTTAGACAGGAGGAACGAGCAGTACTTC

j_gene: TRBJ1-5
v_gene: TRBV4-2
abundance: -
d_gene: -
CDR3aa: CASSQEAGRQNQPQHF
CDR3nt: TGTGCCAGCAGCCAAGAGGCTGGACGGCAGAATCAGCCCCAGCATTTT

j_gene: TRBJ1-2
v_gene: TRBV2
abundance: -
d_gene: TRBD1
CDR3aa: CASSVGQGYGYTF
CDR3nt: TGTGCCAGCAGTGTCGGACAGGGGTATGGCTACACCTTC

j_gene: TRBJ1-4
v_gene: TRBV19
abundance: -
d_gene: -
CDR3aa: CASSAAGHYATNEKLFF
CDR3nt: TGTGCCAGTAGTGCCGCGGGACACTATGCAACTAATGAAAAACTGTTTTTT

j_gene: TRBJ1-3
v_gene: TRBV11-3
abundance: -
d_gene: TRBD1
CDR3aa: CASSLAGGNGNTIYF
CDR3nt: TGTGCCAGCAGCTTAGCAGGGGGCAACGGAAACACCATATATTTT

j_gene: TRBJ2-1
v_gene: TRBV20-1
abundance: -
d_gene: -
CDR3aa: CSAGGYNEQFF
CDR3nt: TGCAGTGCGGGGGGCTACAATGAGCAGTTCTTC

j_gene: TRBJ1-1
v_gene: TRBV19
abundance: -
d_gene: -
CDR3aa: CASLRGFTEAFF
CDR3nt: TGTGCCAGTCTCCGGGGGTTCACTGAAGCTTTCTTT

j_gene: TRBJ1-1
v_gene: TRBV7-2
abundance: -
d_gene: -
CDR3aa: CASSLGYPNTEAFF
CDR3nt: TGTGCCAGCAGCTTAGGGTACCCGAACACTGAAGCTTTCTTT

j_gene: TRBJ2-1
v_gene: TRBV6-5
abundance: -
d_gene: -
CDR3aa: CASRLPPTGEQFF
CDR3nt: TGTGCCAGCAGATTACCTCCCACGGGTGAGCAGTTCTTC

j_gene: TRBJ2-3
v_gene: TRBV30
abundance: -
d_gene: -
CDR3aa: CAWNRALPGADTQYF
CDR3nt: TGTGCCTGGAATAGGGCCCTCCCGGGGGCAGATACGCAGTATTTT

j_gene: TRBJ2-7
v_gene: TRBV19
abundance: -
d_gene: TRBD1
CDR3aa: CASTGTAYEQYF
CDR3nt: TGTGCCAGTACCGGGACAGCCTACGAGCAGTACTTC

j_gene: TRBJ2-2
v_gene: TRBV4-3
abundance: -
d_gene: -
CDR3aa: CASSPASHANTGELFF
CDR3nt: TGCGCCAGCAGCCCCGCTAGCCACGCGAACACCGGGGAGCTGTTTTTT

j_gene: TRBJ2-2
v_gene: TRBV9
abundance: -
d_gene: -
CDR3aa: CASSVPQSGELFF
CDR3nt: TGTGCCAGCAGCGTACCCCAATCGGGGGAGCTGTTTTTT

j_gene: TRBJ2-7
v_gene: TRBV7-6
abundance: -
d_gene: -
CDR3aa: CASSSATSGQEGNYEQYF
CDR3nt: TGTGCCAGCAGCTCAGCAACTTCAGGACAGGAGGGGAACTACGAGCAGTACTTC

j_gene: TRBJ1-2
v_gene: TRBV5-1
abundance: -
d_gene: TRBD1
CDR3aa: CASSSLPGQDYGYTF
CDR3nt: TGCGCCAGCAGCTCGTTACCGGGACAGGACTATGGCTACACCTTC

j_gene: TRBJ2-1
v_gene: TRBV10-3
abundance: -
d_gene: TRBD2
CDR3aa: CAIRGTSGDEQFF
CDR3nt: TGTGCCATCAGGGGGACTAGCGGGGATGAGCAGTTCTTC

j_gene: TRBJ2-7
v_gene: TRBV6-5
abundance: -
d_gene: TRBD1
CDR3aa: CASSYGQGALQYF
CDR3nt: TGTGCCAGCAGTTACGGGCAGGGGGCTTTGCAGTACTTC

j_gene: TRBJ2-3
v_gene: TRBV24-1
abundance: -
d_gene: -
CDR3aa: CATSEALADTQYF
CDR3nt: TGTGCCACCAGTGAGGCCCTAGCAGATACGCAGTATTTT

j_gene: TRBJ2-2
v_gene: TRBV28
abundance: -
d_gene: -
CDR3aa: CASALLGNTGELFF
CDR3nt: TGTGCCAGCGCCCTCCTCGGGAACACCGGGGAGCTGTTTTTT

j_gene: TRBJ1-4
v_gene: TRBV5-6
abundance: -
d_gene: -
CDR3aa: CASSLGGYNEKLFF
CDR3nt: TGTGCCAGCAGCTTGGGGGGATATAATGAAAAACTGTTTTTT

j_gene: TRBJ2-5
v_gene: TRBV10-3
abundance: once
d_gene: -
CDR3aa: CAISESTGPQETQYF
CDR3nt: TGTGCCATCAGTGAGTCGACAGGCCCGCAAGAGACCCAGTACTTC

j_gene: TRBJ2-2
v_gene: TRBV6-5
abundance: -
d_gene: TRBD1
CDR3aa: CASSWDRNTGELFF
CDR3nt: TGTGCCAGCAGTTGGGACAGGAACACCGGGGAGCTGTTTTTT

j_gene: TRBJ1-5
v_gene: TRBV6-2/TRBV6-3
abundance: once
d_gene: -
CDR3aa: CASSYSPWNQPQHF
CDR3nt: TGTGCCAGCAGTTACTCCCCGTGGAATCAGCCCCAGCATTTT